These T cell receptor beta chains were read from a single sample in a study of PD-1 blockade in classical Hodgkin lymphoma. Method: immunoSEQ multiplex PCR; TCRdb's copy keeps in-frame clones and lacks some. The repertoire consists of approximately 12,000 clones, with roughly nine tenths occurring once and the leading ten covering about 20%. Sequenced material: peripheral blood mononuclear cells (PBMCs), taken at baseline. Every receptor here comes from a human donor with classical Hodgkin lymphoma. Each CDR3 is given with its conserved first and last residue. A D gene is named only where the DNA matches it firmly. Clone size, where shown, is once, few, many, or a class for clones that have expanded.

>TRBV4-1|-|TRBJ2-2|TRBD2
TGCGCCAGCAGCTTAACTAGCGGGTCGAACACCGGGGAGCTGTTTTTT
CASSLTSGSNTGELFF
>TRBV9|-|TRBJ1-3|-
TGTGCCAGCAGCACGACAGGATTTGGTTTGGACACCATATATTTT
CASSTTGFGLDTIYF
>TRBV18|-|TRBJ1-4|TRBD1
TGTGCCAGCACCATGACAGGGATCGTTGAAAAACTGTTTTTT
CASTMTGIVEKLFF
>TRBV2|few|TRBJ2-7|-
TGTGCCAGCACTAGACAGGATTCCTACGAGCAGTACTTC
CASTRQDSYEQYF
>TRBV6-1|-|TRBJ1-1|-
TGTGCCAGCAGTGAATATGGGGCCGTGAACACTGAAGCTTTCTTT
CASSEYGAVNTEAFF
>TRBV5-1|-|TRBJ1-3|-
TGCGCCAGCAGCAACTGGGGCGGAAACACCATATATTTT
CASSNWGGNTIYF
>TRBV21-1|-|TRBJ1-1|-
TGTGCCAGCAGCAAAGAGTACAGGGGACCTGAAGCTTTCTTT
CASSKEYRGPEAFF
>TRBV19|-|TRBJ2-7|TRBD2
TGTGCCAGTAGTAGGCGACTAGCGGGCATATACGAGCAGTACTTC
CASSRRLAGIYEQYF
>TRBV7-3|-|TRBJ2-2|-
TGTGCCAGCAGCTCCCTACTAGGCTCCGGGGAGCTGTTTTTT
CASSSLLGSGELFF
>TRBV19|-|TRBJ2-5|-
TGTGCCAGTAGTATCCTCTTGCGGGAGACCCAGTACTTC
CASSILLRETQYF
>TRBV11-3|-|TRBJ1-1|TRBD1
TGTGCCAGCAGCTCAGAGCACGGGACAGGGGTTGAAGCTTTCTTT
CASSSEHGTGVEAFF
>TRBV15|-|TRBJ2-7|TRBD1
TGTGCCACCAGCAGAGAGACAGGGGGCGAGCAGTACTTC
CATSRETGGEQYF
>TRBV5-1|-|TRBJ1-2|TRBD1
TGCGCCAGCAGCTTGGCTCGAACAGGGGATGGCTACACCTTC
CASSLARTGDGYTF
>TRBV5-1|-|TRBJ2-7|-
TGCGCCAGCAGACTCGGGACGCAGCAGTCCTACGAGCAGTACTTC
CASRLGTQQSYEQYF
>TRBV30|once|TRBJ1-4|-
TGTGCCTTTTCGGGTTCAACTAATGAAAAACTGTTTTTT
CAFSGSTNEKLFF
>TRBV7-7|-|TRBJ2-5|-
TGTGCCACCAGCGAGGGAAGGGGTTTTGAGACCCAGTACTTC
CATSEGRGFETQYF
>TRBV7-9|-|TRBJ1-2|-
TGTGCCAGCAGCCGGGAGACAGCTAACTATGGCTACACCTTC
CASSRETANYGYTF
>TRBV5-4|-|TRBJ2-5|-
TGTGCCAGCAGCTTGCGGGGACCCGAGACCCAGTACTTC
CASSLRGPETQYF
>TRBV19|-|TRBJ2-7|-
TGTGCCAGTAGTATAGGGGGTGAGCAGTACTTC
CASSIGGEQYF
>TRBV19|few|TRBJ1-2|TRBD1
TGTGCCAGTAGTATCAGGGGACAGGGAAGTGGCTACACCTTC
CASSIRGQGSGYTF
>TRBV18|-|TRBJ1-1|-
TGTGCCAGCTCACCCCGGGGGCTTGGCACTGAAGCTTTCTTT
CASSPRGLGTEAFF
>TRBV6-1|-|TRBJ2-7|TRBD2
TGTGCCATTAAGAGGCGGGGGAATTACGAGCAGTACTTC
CAIKRRGNYEQYF
>TRBV30|-|TRBJ2-7|-
TGTGCCTGTGACCAAGGGGCAAGGCAGTACTTC
CACDQGARQYF
>TRBV6-5|-|TRBJ2-7|-
TGTGCCAGCAGTTACGGGGTCGGGGGCTCCTCCGAGCAGTACTTC
CASSYGVGGSSEQYF
>TRBV9|-|TRBJ1-3|-
TGTGCCAGCAGCGTAGGAGACGCTTCTGGAAACACCATATATTTT
CASSVGDASGNTIYF
>TRBV2|-|TRBJ2-2|TRBD2
TGTGCCAGCTGCGGACTAGCGGGAGGGCCGTTTGAGGACGGGGAGCTGTTTTTT
CASCGLAGGPFEDGELFF
>TRBV6-5|-|TRBJ1-2|TRBD1
TGTGCCAGCAGTAGGACAGGTCGCTATGGCTACACCTTC
CASSRTGRYGYTF
>TRBV29-1|-|TRBJ1-2|-
TGCAGCGCCCGACTGGGGATATATGGCTACACCTTC
CSARLGIYGYTF
>TRBV21-1|-|TRBJ2-3|-
TGTGCCAGCAGGTCGGGACTAGCGGGTCCATCCGAGACCCCAGATACGCAGTATTTT
CASRSGLAGPSETPDTQYF
>TRBV4-1|-|TRBJ2-3|TRBD2
TGCGCCAGCAGCCAAGTGAGCGAGGCGGGAGAGGATGCAGATACGCAGTATTTT
CASSQVSEAGEDADTQYF
>TRBV6-1|-|TRBJ2-5|TRBD1
TGTGCCAGCAGTGGGGACAGGGGGGAGACCCAGTACTTC
CASSGDRGETQYF
>TRBV18|-|TRBJ1-4|-
TGTGCCAGCTCACCCTCTAAGGGAACTAATGAAAAACTGTTTTTT
CASSPSKGTNEKLFF
>TRBV21-1|-|TRBJ2-1|-
TGTGCCAGCAGCACTCTAGCGGGATTCGGGAACAATGAGCAGTTCTTC
CASSTLAGFGNNEQFF
>TRBV19|-|TRBJ1-1|-
TGTGCCAGTAGTATATGGAGGGTCGGCACTGAAGCTTTCTTT
CASSIWRVGTEAFF
>TRBV4-2|-|TRBJ1-4|-
TGTGCCAGCAGCCAAGACCCCAACGACGGGAGGGGTAATGAAAAACTGTTTTTT
CASSQDPNDGRGNEKLFF
>TRBV15|-|TRBJ2-3|TRBD2
TGTGCCACCAGCAGAGATCTCCTAGCGGGAGGCACAGATACGCAGTATTTT
CATSRDLLAGGTDTQYF
>TRBV19|-|TRBJ2-2|-
TGTGCCACCGACAGTAACACCGGGGAGCTGTTTTTT
CATDSNTGELFF
>TRBV9|-|TRBJ2-3|TRBD2
TGTGCCAGCAGCCTCCCCTCAGGGACTAGCGGACAAAGCACAGATACGCAGTATTTT
CASSLPSGTSGQSTDTQYF
>TRBV11-2|-|TRBJ2-1|TRBD2
TGTGCCAGCAGCACCCCGGGACTAGCGGGAGTAGGATACAATGAGCAGTTCTTC
CASSTPGLAGVGYNEQFF
>TRBV2|once|TRBJ2-6|TRBD1
TGTGCCAGCAGTGATCGGAGATCCGGGACAGGGAGAACTGGGGCCAACGTCCTGACTTTC
CASSDRRSGTGRTGANVLTF
>TRBV6-6|-|TRBJ1-1|-
TGTGCCAGCAGTCGCCCACTACTGGGGGACACTGAAGCTTTCTTT
CASSRPLLGDTEAFF
>TRBV2|-|TRBJ2-1|TRBD2
TGTGCCAGCAGTGGACCGGGACTAGCGGACTACAATGAGCAGTTCTTC
CASSGPGLADYNEQFF
>TRBV4-1|-|TRBJ2-5|-
TGCGCCAGCAGCCTGAGAGAGACGGTGAGGGAGACCCAGTACTTC
CASSLRETVRETQYF
>TRBV5-1|-|TRBJ1-4|-
TGCGCCAGCAGCCGGGGAACGGCTAATGAAAAACTGTTTTTT
CASSRGTANEKLFF
>TRBV29-1|-|TRBJ1-1|-
TGCAGCGTTGAACCTTGGGGGGGGAATGAAGCTTTCTTT
CSVEPWGGNEAFF
>TRBV5-5|-|TRBJ2-3|-
TGTGCCAGCAGCCGAGAGGAAGAAGATACGCAGTATTTT
CASSREEEDTQYF
>TRBV18|-|TRBJ2-7|-
TGTGCCAGCTCTCCCTCGGCCACGGGTCAGTACTTC
CASSPSATGQYF
>TRBV30|-|TRBJ2-2|-
TGTGCCTGGAGCCCAGGGCACTTTATCACCGGGGAGCTGTTTTTT
CAWSPGHFITGELFF
>TRBV7-9|-|TRBJ1-2|-
TGTGCCAGCAGCTTAGCGGGGGGCAACTATGGCTACACCTTC
CASSLAGGNYGYTF
>TRBV2|few|TRBJ1-5|-
TGTGCCAGCACCGACCCCAATCAGCCCCAGCATTTT
CASTDPNQPQHF
>TRBV5-1|-|TRBJ1-1|-
TGCGCCAGCAGCCCCAGGGGCCCCCCCCTGAACACTGAAGCTTTCTTT
CASSPRGPPLNTEAFF
>TRBV25-1|once|TRBJ1-6|-
TGTGCCAGCAGTGATGACAGATTTAGCTCCTATAATTCACCCCTCCACTTT
CASSDDRFSSYNSPLHF
>TRBV29-1|-|TRBJ1-2|-
TGCAGCGTTGGGACCGGCTATGGCTACACCTTC
CSVGTGYGYTF